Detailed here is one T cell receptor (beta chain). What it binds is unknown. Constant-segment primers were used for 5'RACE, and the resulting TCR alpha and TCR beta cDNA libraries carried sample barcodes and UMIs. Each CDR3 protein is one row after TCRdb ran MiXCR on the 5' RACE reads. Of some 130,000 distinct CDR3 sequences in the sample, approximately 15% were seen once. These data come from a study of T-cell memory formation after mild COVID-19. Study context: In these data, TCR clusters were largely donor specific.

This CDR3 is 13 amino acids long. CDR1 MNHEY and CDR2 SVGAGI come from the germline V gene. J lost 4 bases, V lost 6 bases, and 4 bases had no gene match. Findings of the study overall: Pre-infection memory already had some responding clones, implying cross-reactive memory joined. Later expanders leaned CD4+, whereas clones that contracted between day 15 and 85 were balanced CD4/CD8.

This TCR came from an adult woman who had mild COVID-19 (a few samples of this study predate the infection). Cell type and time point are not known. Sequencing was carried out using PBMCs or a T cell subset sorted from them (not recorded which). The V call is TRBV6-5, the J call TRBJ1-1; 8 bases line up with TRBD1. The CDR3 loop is CASRATGGTEAFF. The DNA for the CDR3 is TGTGCCAGCAGAGCTACAGGGGGCACTGAAGCTTTCTTT.